This TCR beta chain was documented in a study of OX40 agonist ivuxolimab in advanced cancers. About the study: Patients were infused with ivuxolimab every 2 weeks at 0.01 to 10 mg/kg. Past anti-PD-1, anti-PD-L1 or anti-CTLA-4 therapy was accepted, and 40% had received some.

Turning to this clone: One junction end disagrees with the germline gene, perhaps due to a read error.

The assay was immunoSEQ multiplex PCR, and TCRdb's table has in-frame clones only and misses some. Of 20,000 or so clones in the sample, 86% are singletons; the top ten hold 29%. The CDR3 runs to 17 residues. From germline, CDR1 is SSHAT and CDR2 FNYEAQ (reference sequence). The gene calls are TRBV7-7 and TRBJ2-7; a possible D gene is TRBD2 (5 bases). This material consisted of CD4+ or CD8+ T cells sorted from blood, taken in a trial of the OX40 agonist ivuxolimab. This sequence originates from an adult with an advanced solid tumor such as melanoma, head and neck, liver or kidney cancer. The CDR3, as DNA: TGTGCTAGCAGCTTAGCGCCGGGATACGTACGGTCCTACGAGCAGTACTTC. Its translation is CASSLAPGYVRSYEQYF.